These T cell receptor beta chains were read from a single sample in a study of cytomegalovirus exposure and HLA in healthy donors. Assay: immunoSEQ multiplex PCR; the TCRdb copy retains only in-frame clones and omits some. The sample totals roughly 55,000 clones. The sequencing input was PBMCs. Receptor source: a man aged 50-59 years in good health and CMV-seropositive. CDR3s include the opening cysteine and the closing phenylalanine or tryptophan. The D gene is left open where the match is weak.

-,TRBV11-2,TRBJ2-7,CASSFDTRSYEQYF,TGTGCCAGCAGCTTTGATACAAGATCCTACGAGCAGTACTTC
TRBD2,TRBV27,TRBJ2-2,CASSSWTSGRADGELFF,TGTGCCAGCAGTTCCTGGACTAGCGGGAGGGCTGACGGGGAGCTGTTTTTT
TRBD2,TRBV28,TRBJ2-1,CASKGRTSGSSYNEQFF,TGTGCCAGTAAAGGGAGGACTAGCGGGAGTTCCTACAATGAGCAGTTCTTC
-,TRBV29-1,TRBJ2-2,CSGEDGATGELFF,TGCAGCGGAGAGGATGGGGCCACCGGGGAGCTGTTTTTT
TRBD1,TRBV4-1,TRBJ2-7,CASSPIRGPYEQYF,TGCGCCAGCAGCCCTATCAGGGGGCCCTACGAGCAGTACTTC
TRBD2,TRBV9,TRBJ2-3,CASSVGGLEVSDTQYF,TGTGCCAGCAGCGTAGGGGGACTAGAAGTGTCAGATACGCAGTATTTT
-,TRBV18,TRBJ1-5,CASSLGQRNQPQHF,TGTGCCAGCTCACTAGGACAGCGCAATCAGCCCCAGCATTTT
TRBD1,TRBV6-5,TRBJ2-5,CASSYFGTGGGETQYF,TGTGCCAGCAGTTACTTCGGGACAGGGGGAGGAGAGACCCAGTACTTC
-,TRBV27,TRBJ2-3,CASSFSAVTDTQYF,TGTGCCAGCAGTTTTTCAGCGGTGACAGATACGCAGTATTTT
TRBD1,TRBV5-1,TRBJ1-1,CASSLDRGITEAFF,TGCGCCAGCAGCTTGGACAGGGGTATCACTGAAGCTTTCTTT
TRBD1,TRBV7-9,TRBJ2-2,CASSRITGGTGELFF,TGTGCCAGCAGTCGTATCACAGGGGGTACCGGGGAGCTGTTTTTT
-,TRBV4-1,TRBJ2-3,CASSQGAGLSTDTQYF,TGCGCCAGCAGCCAAGGGGCAGGGCTTAGCACAGATACGCAGTATTTT
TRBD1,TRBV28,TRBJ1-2,CASSPSDRAHGYTF,TGTGCCAGCAGTCCCTCCGACAGGGCTCATGGCTACACCTTC
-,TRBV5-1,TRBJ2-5,CASSLTALGAETQYF,TGCGCCAGCAGCTTGACCGCCCTTGGAGCAGAGACCCAGTACTTC
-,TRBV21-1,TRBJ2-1,CASSKTRAAYNEQFF,TGTGCCAGCAGCAAAACGAGGGCAGCATACAATGAGCAGTTCTTC